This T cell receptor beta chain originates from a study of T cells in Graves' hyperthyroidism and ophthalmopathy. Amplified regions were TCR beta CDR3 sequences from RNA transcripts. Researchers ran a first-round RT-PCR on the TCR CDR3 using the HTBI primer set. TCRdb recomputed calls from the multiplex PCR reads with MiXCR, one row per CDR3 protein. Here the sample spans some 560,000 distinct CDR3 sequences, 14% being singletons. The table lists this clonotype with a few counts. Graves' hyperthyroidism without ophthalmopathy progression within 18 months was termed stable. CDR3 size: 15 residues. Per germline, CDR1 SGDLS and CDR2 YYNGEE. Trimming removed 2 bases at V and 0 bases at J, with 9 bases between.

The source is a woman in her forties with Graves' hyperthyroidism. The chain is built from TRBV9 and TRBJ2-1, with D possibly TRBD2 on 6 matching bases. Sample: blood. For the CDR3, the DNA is TGTGCCAGCAGCGTGTACGGGAGCTCCTACAATGAGCAGTTCTTC. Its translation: CASSVYGSSYNEQFF.